The 2 T cell receptor beta chains below were found in one sample sequenced in a study of post-analysis software for immune sequencing data. Findings of the study overall: Patients used roughly five TRBV segments, including TRBV5-6, TRBV5-1 and TRBV20-1, more often than controls.

For these TCRs, the target antigens are not known. Prepared libraries of TCR beta cDNA carried unique molecular identifiers. TCRdb re-called the PCR reads with MiXCR, one entry per CDR3 protein. The sample holds roughly 580,000 distinct CDR3 sequences, 44% seen once. Sequenced: blood. The receptors were gathered from a girl under 18 with multiple sclerosis.

This clonotype has a handful of counts. The V call is TRBV10-3, the J call TRBJ2-1; 10 nucleotides agree with TRBD2. V lost 6 bases to trimming and J lost 8 bases; unmatched junction nucleotides: 7. Germline loops: CDR1 ENHRY, CDR2 SYGVKD. CDR3 length equals 14 residues. For the CDR3, the DNA is TGTGCCATCAGGGCTAGCGGGGGAATAGATGAGCAGTTCTTC. The encoded protein is CAIRASGGIDEQFF.

This chain connects TRBV7-2 to TRBJ2-1; TRBD2 is a possible D gene (6 bases). The CDR3 length is 16 residues. Germline V gives CDR1 SGHTA, CDR2 FQGNSA. Deletions cut 0 bases from V and 9 bases from J, with 18 bases between. This CDR3 is CASSLAFQQEGSEQFF. CDR3 DNA sequence: TGTGCCAGCAGCTTAGCGTTTCAACAGGAGGGGAGTGAGCAGTTCTTC.